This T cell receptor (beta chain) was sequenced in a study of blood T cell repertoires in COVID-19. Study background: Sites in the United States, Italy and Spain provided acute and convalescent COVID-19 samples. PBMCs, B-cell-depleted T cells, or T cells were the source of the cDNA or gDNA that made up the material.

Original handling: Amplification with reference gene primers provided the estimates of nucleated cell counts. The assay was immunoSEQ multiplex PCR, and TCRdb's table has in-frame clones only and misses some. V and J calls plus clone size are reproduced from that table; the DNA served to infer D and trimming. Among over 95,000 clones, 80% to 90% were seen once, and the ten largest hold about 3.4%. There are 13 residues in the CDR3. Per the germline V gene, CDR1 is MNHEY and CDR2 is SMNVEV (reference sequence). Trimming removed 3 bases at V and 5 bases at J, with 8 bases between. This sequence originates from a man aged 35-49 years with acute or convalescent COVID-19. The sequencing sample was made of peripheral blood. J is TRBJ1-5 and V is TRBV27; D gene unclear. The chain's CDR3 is CASSFVGDQPQHF. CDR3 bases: TGTGCCAGCAGTTTCGTAGGAGATCAGCCCCAGCATTTT.